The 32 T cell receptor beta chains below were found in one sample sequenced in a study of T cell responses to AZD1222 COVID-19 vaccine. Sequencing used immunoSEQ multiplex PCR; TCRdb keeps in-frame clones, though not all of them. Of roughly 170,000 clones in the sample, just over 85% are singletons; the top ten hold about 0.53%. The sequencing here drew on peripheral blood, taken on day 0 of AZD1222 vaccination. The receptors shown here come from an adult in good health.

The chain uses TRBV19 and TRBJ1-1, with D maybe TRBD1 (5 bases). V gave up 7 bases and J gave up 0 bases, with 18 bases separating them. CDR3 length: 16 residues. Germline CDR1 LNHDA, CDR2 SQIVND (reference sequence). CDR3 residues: CASKSRALTMNTEAFF. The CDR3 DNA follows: TGTGCCAGTAAATCCAGGGCATTGACAATGAACACTGAAGCTTTCTTT.

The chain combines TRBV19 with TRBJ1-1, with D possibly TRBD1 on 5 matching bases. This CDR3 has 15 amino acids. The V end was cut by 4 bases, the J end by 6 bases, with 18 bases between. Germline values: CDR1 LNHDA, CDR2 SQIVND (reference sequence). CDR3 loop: CASSTRQRGWAEAFF. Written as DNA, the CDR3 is TGTGCCAGTAGTACCCGGCAGAGGGGATGGGCTGAAGCTTTCTTT.

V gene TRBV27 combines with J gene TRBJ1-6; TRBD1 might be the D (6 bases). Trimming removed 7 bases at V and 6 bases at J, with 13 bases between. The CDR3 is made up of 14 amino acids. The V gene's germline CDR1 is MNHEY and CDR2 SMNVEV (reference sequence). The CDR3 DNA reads TGTGCCAGCACCTTAGGGGGTGCTAATTCACCCCTCCACTTT. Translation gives CASTLGGANSPLHF.

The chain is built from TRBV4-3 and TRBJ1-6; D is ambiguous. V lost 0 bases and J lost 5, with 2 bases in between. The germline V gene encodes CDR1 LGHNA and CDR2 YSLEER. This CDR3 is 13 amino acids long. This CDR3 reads CASSQDHNSPLHF. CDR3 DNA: TGCGCCAGCAGCCAAGATCATAATTCACCCCTCCACTTT.

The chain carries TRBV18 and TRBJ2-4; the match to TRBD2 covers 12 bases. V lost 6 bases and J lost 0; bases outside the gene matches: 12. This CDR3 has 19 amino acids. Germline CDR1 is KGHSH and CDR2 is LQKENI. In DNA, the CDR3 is TGTGCCAGCTCCCCGGGACTAGCGGGCCGGTATTTAGCCAAAAACATTCAGTACTTC. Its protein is CASSPGLAGRYLAKNIQYF.

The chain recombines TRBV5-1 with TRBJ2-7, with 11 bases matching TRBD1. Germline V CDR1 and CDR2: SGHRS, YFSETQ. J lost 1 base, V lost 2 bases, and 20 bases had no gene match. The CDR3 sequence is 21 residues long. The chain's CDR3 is CASSLTTPWTGGSGGSYEQYF. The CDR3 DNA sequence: TGCGCCAGCAGCTTAACCACACCATGGACAGGGGGCTCGGGTGGGTCCTACGAGCAGTACTTC.

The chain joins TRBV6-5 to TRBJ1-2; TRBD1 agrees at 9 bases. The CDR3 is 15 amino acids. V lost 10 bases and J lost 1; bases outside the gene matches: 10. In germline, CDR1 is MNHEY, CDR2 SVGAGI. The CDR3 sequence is CATRTGQGLNYGYTF. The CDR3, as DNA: TGTGCCACCAGGACCGGACAGGGGCTTAACTATGGCTACACCTTC.

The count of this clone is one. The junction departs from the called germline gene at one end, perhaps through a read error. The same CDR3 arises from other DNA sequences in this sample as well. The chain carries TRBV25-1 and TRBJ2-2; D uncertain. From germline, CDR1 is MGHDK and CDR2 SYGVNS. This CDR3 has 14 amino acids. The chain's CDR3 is CASSPLTNTGELFF. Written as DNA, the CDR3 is TGTGCTAGCAGTCCCCTCACAAACACCGGGGAGCTGTTTTTT. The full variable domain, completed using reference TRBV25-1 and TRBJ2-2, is EADIYQTPRYLVIGTGKKITLECSQTMGHDKMYWYQQDPGMELHLIHYSYGVNSTEKGDLSSESTVSRIRTEHFPLTLESARPSHTSQYLCASSPLTNTGELFFGEGSRLTVL.

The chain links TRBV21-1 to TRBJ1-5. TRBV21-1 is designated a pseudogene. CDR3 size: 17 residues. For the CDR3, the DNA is TGTGCCAGCAGCATCCGGGGGATACAGGGACCCAAGATGGCCCAGCATTTT. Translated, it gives CASSIRGIQGPKMAQHF.

CDR3 bases: TGTGCCAGCAGCCAATATGGGACAGGGTTAAATCAGCCCCAGCATTTT. It is translated as CASSQYGTGLNQPQHF. The chain has TRBV4-2 and TRBJ1-5; 9 bases agree with TRBD1. V dropped 2 bases and J dropped 4; count of bases not matched to a gene: 6. This CDR3 spans 16 amino acids. The germline V gene encodes CDR1 LGHNA and CDR2 YNFKEQ.

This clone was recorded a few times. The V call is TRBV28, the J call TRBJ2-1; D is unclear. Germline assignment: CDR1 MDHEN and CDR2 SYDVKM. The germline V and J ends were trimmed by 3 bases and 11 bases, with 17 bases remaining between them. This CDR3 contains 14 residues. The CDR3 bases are TGTGCCAGCAGTTTCGAGGCAGCGAGGTCGCAGCAGTTCTTC. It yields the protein CASSFEAARSQQFF.

The CDR3 protein is CAWSVGRSGYGYTF. In nucleotides, the CDR3 is TGTGCCTGGAGTGTAGGCCGGTCAGGCTATGGCTACACCTTC. The rearrangement joins TRBV30 to TRBJ1-2, with unresolved D. In germline, CDR1 is GTSNPN, CDR2 SVGIG (reference sequence). This CDR3 has 14 amino acids. V was pared by 0 bases and J by 4 bases, with 12 bases between.

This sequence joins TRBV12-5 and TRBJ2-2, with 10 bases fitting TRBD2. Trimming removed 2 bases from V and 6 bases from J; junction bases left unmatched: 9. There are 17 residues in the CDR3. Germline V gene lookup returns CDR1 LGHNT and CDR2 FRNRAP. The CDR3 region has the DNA TGTGCTAGTGGTTTGATCTTAGCGGGAGGAGGACCCGGGGAGCTGTTTTTT. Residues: CASGLILAGGGPGELFF.

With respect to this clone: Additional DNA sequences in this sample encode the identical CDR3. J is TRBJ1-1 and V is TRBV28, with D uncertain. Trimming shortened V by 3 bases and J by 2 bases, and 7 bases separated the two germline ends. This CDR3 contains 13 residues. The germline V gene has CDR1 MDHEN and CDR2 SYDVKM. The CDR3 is CASSFRRNTEAFF. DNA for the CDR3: TGTGCCAGCAGTTTCCGCAGAAACACTGAAGCTTTCTTT.

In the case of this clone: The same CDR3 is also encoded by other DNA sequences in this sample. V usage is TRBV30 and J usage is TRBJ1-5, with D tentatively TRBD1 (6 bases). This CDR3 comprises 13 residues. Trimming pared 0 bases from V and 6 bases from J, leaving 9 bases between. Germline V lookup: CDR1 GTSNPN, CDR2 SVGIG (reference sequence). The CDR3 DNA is TGTGCCTGGAGTGTTAGGGGGGGTCAGCCCCAGCATTTT. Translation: CAWSVRGGQPQHF.

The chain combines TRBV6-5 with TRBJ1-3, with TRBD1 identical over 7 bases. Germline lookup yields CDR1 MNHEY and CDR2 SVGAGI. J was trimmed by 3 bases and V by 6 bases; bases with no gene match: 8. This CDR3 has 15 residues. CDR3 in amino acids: CASRQLQGVGNTIYF. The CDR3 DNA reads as TGTGCCAGCAGACAACTTCAGGGGGTTGGAAACACCATATATTTT.

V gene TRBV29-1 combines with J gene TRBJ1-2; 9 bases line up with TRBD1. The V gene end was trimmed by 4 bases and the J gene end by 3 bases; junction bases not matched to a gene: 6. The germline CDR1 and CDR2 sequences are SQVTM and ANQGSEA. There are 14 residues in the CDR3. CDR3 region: CSVAGTGMYYGYTF. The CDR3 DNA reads TGCAGCGTTGCTGGGACAGGGATGTACTATGGCTACACCTTC.

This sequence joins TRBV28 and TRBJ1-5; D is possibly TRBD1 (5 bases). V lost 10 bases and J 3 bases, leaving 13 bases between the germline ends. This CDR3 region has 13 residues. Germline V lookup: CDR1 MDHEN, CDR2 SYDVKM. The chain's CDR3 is CATRGGLNQPQHF. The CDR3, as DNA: TGTGCCACCCGCGGGGGTCTCAATCAGCCCCAGCATTTT.

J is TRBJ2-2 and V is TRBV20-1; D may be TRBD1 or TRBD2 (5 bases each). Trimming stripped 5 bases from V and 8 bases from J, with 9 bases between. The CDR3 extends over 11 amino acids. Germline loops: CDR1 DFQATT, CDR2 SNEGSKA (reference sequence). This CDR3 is CSAVGEGELFF. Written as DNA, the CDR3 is TGCAGTGCTGTGGGGGAGGGGGAGCTGTTTTTT.

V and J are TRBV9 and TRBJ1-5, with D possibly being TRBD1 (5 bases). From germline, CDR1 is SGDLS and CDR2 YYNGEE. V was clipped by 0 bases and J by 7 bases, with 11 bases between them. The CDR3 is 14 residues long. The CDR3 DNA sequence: TGTGCCAGCAGCGTAGGGGACGTTGGACAGCCCCAGCATTTT. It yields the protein CASSVGDVGQPQHF.

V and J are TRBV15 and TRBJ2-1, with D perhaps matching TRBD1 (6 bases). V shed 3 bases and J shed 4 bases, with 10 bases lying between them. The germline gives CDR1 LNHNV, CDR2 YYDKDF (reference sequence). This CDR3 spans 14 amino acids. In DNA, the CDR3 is TGTGCCACCAGCAGCTGGACAGCGTACAATGAGCAGTTCTTC. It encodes CATSSWTAYNEQFF.

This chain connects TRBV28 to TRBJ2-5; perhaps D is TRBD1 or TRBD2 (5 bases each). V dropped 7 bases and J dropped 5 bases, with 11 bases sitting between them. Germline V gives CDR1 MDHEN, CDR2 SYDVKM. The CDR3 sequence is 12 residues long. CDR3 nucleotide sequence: TGTGCCAGCATCTCAGAGGGGGAGACCCAGTACTTC. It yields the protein CASISEGETQYF.

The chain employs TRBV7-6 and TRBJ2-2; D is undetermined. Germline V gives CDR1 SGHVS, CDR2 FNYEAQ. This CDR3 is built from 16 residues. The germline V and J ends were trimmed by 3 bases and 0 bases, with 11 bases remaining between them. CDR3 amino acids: CASSFVGLTNTGELFF. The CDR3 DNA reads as TGTGCCAGCAGCTTTGTGGGATTGACGAACACCGGGGAGCTGTTTTTT.

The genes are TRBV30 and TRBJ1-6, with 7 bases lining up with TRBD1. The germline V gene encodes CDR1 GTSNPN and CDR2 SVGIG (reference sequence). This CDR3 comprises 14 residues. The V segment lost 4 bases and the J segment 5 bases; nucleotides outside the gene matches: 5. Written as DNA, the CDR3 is TGTGCCTGGACCCGGGACAGTCATAATTCACCCCTCCACTTT. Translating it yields CAWTRDSHNSPLHF.

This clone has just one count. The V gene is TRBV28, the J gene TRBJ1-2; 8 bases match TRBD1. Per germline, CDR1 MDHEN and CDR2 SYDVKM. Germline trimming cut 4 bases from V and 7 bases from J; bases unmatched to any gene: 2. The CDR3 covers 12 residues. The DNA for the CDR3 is TGTGCCAGCAGTTCGACAGGGGTTGGCTACACCTTC. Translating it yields CASSSTGVGYTF.

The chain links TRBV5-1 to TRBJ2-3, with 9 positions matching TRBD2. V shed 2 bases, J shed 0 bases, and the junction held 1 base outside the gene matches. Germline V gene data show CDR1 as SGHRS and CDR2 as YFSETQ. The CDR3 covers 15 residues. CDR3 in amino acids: CASSFSGGSTDTQYF. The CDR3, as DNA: TGCGCCAGCAGCTTTAGCGGGGGTAGCACAGATACGCAGTATTTT.

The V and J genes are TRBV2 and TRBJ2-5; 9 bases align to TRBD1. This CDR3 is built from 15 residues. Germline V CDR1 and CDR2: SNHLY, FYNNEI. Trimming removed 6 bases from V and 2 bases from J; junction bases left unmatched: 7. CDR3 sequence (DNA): TGTGCCAGCAGCGACGGGACAGGGCTGCAAGAGACCCAGTACTTC. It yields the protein CASSDGTGLQETQYF.

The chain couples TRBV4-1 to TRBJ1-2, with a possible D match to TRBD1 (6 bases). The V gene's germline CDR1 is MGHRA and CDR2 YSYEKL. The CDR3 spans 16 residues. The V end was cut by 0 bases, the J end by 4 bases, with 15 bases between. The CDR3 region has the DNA TGCGCCAGCAGCCAAGATCAGGGGTCCATTTCCTATGGCTACACCTTC. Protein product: CASSQDQGSISYGYTF.

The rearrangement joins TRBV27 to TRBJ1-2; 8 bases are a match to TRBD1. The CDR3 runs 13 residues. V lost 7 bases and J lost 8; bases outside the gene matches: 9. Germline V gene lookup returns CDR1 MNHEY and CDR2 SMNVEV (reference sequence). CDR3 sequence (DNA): TGTGCCAGCACTGGTCAGGGGGCGAAAGGCTACACCTTC. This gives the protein CASTGQGAKGYTF.

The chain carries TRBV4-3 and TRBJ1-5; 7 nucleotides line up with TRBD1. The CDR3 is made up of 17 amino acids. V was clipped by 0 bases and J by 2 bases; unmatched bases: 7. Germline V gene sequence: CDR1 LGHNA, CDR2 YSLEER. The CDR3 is CASSQDKGADGNQPQHF. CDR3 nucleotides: TGCGCCAGCAGCCAAGATAAGGGGGCGGATGGCAATCAGCCCCAGCATTTT.

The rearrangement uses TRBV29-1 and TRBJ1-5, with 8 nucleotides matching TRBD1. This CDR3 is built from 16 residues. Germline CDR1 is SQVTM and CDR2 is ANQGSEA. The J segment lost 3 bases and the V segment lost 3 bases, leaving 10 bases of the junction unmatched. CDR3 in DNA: TGCAGCGTTGATACTTATGGACAGGGTGACAATCAGCCCCAGCATTTT. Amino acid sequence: CSVDTYGQGDNQPQHF.

The CDR3 reads CAIAKGGGQPQHF. The CDR3 DNA is TGTGCCATCGCGAAGGGAGGTGGGCAGCCCCAGCATTTT. The V call is TRBV10-3, the J call TRBJ1-5; no firm D call. The CDR3 runs 13 residues. Trimming removed 8 bases from V and 7 bases from J, with 15 bases in between. Germline lookup yields CDR1 ENHRY and CDR2 SYGVKD.